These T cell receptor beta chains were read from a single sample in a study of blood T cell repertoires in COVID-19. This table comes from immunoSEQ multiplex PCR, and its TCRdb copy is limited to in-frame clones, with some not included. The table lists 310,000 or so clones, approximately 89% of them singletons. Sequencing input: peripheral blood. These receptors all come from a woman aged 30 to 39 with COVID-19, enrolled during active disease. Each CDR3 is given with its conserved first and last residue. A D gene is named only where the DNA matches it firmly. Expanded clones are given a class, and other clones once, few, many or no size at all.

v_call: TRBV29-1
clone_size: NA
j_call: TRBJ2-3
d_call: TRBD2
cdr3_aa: CSVGTGGTDTQYF
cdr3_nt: TGCAGCGTTGGGACGGGAGGGACAGATACGCAGTATTTT

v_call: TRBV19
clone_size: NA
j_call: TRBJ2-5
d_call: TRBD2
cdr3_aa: CASSRAGVQETQYF
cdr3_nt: TGTGCCAGTAGTCGGGCGGGAGTCCAAGAGACCCAGTACTTC

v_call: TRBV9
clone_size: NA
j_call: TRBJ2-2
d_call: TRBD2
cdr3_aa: CASSGSGGGLFF
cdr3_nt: TGTGCCAGCAGCGGAAGCGGGGGTGGGCTGTTTTTT

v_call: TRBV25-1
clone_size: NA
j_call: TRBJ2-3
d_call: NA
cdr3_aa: CASSEYKGPTDTQYF
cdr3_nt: TGTGCCAGCAGTGAATATAAGGGGCCAACCGATACGCAGTATTTT

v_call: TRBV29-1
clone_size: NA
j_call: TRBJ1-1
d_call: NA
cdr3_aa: CSASRSNTEAFF
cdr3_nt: TGCAGCGCCTCCAGGTCGAACACTGAAGCTTTCTTT

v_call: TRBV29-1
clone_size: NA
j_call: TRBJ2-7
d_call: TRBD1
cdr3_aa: CSVDTGGYEQYF
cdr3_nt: TGCAGCGTTGACACAGGGGGCTACGAGCAGTACTTC

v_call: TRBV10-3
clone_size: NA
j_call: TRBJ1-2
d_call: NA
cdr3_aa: CAISVDSYGYTF
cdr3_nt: TGTGCCATCAGTGTAGACAGCTATGGCTACACCTTC

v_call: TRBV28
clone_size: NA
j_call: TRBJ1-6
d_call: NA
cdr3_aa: CASSLLSGHSPLHF
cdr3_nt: TGTGCCAGCAGTCTTCTTTCAGGGCATTCACCCCTCCACTTT

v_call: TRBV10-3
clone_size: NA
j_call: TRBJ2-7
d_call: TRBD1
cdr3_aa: CATWTGLFSYEQYF
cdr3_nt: TGTGCCACCTGGACAGGGTTATTCTCCTACGAGCAGTACTTC

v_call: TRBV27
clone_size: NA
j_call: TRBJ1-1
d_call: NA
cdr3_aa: CASRRPGGRDTEAFF
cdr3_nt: TGTGCCAGCAGGCGCCCGGGGGGCCGGGACACTGAAGCTTTCTTT

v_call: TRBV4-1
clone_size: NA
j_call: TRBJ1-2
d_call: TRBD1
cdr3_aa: CASSQADRGASNYGYTF
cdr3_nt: TGCGCCAGCAGCCAAGCTGACAGGGGGGCCTCCAACTATGGCTACACCTTC

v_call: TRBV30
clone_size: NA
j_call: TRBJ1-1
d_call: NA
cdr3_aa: CACLAVPFEAFF
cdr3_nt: TGTGCCTGCCTAGCAGTTCCCTTTGAAGCTTTCTTT

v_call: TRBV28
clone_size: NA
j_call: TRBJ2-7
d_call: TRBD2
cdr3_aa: CASSLVLAGAYEQYF
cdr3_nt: TGTGCCAGCAGTTTAGTACTAGCGGGGGCCTACGAGCAGTACTTC

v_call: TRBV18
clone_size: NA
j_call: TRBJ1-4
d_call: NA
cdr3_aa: CASSPGQGREKLFF
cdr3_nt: TGTGCCAGCTCACCGGGTCAGGGGCGTGAAAAACTGTTTTTT

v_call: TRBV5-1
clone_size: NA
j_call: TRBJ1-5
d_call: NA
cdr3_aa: CASSLDRPSNQPQHF
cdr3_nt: TGCGCCAGCAGCTTGGACAGGCCGAGCAATCAGCCCCAGCATTTT

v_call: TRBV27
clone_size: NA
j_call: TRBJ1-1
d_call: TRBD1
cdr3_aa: CASSLRTGMTEAFF
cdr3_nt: TGTGCCAGCAGTTTAAGGACAGGGATGACTGAAGCTTTCTTT

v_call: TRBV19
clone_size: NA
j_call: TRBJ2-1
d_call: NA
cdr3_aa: CASTPDKSSYNEQFF
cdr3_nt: TGTGCCAGTACCCCGGACAAGAGCTCCTACAATGAGCAGTTCTTC

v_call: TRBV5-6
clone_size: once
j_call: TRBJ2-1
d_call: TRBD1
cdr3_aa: CASSTLPGTGGYEQFF
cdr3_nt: TGTGCCAGCAGCACCCTACCCGGGACAGGGGGCTATGAGCAGTTCTTC

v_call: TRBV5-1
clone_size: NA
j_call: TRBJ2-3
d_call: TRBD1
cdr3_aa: CASSFTGATDTQYF
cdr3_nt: TGCGCCAGCAGCTTTACAGGGGCCACAGATACGCAGTATTTT

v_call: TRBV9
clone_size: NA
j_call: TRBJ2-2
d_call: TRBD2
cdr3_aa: CASSATRLAGGLLNTGELFF
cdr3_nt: TGTGCCAGCAGCGCCACTAGACTAGCGGGAGGGTTGCTTAACACCGGGGAGCTGTTTTTT

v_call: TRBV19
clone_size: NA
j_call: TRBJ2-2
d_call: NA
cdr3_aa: CASGQTNTGELFF
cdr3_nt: TGTGCCAGTGGACAGACGAACACCGGGGAGCTGTTTTTT

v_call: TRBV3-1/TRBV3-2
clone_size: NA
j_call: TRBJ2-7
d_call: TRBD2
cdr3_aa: CASAGGTSGSVNHEQYF
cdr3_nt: TGTGCCAGCGCCGGGGGGACTAGCGGGAGTGTGAATCACGAGCAGTACTTC

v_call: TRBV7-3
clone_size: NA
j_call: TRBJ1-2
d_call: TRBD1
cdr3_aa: CASSSGQGYGYTF
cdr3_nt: TGTGCCAGCAGCTCGGGACAGGGCTATGGCTACACCTTC

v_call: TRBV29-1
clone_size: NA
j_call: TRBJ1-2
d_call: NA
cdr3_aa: CSVEARRGFYGYTF
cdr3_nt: TGCAGCGTTGAAGCGCGTAGGGGCTTTTACGGCTACACCTTC

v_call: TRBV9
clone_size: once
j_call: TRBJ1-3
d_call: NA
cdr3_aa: CASSVAVGARGGNTIYF
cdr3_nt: TGTGCCAGCAGCGTAGCCGTTGGTGCTAGGGGTGGAAACACCATATATTTT

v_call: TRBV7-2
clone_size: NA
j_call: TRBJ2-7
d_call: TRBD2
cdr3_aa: CASSFNPGGYEQYF
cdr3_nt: TGTGCCAGCAGCTTTAACCCGGGAGGATACGAGCAGTACTTC

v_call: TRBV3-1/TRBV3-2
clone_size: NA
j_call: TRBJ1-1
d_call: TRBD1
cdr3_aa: CASSQWGQGTNTEAFF
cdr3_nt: TGTGCCAGCAGCCAATGGGGACAGGGAACGAACACTGAAGCTTTCTTT

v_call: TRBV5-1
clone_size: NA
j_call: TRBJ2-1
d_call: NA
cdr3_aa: CASSLDAAYNEQFF
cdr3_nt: TGCGCCAGCAGCTTGGACGCGGCCTACAATGAGCAGTTCTTC

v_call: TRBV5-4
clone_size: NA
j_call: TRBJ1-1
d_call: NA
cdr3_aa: CASSQGGRPTSPHTEAFF
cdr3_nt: TGTGCCAGCAGCCAAGGAGGACGTCCAACTTCGCCACACACTGAAGCTTTCTTT

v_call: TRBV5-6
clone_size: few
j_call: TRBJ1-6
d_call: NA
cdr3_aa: CASSLGSGSGSALHF
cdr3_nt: TGTGCCAGCAGCTTGGGGTCCGGTTCGGGGAGTGCCCTCCACTTT

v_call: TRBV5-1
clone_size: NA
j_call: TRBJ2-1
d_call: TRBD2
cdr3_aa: CASSLDGRPNQFF
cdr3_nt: TGCGCCAGCAGCTTGGACGGGAGGCCAAATCAGTTCTTC

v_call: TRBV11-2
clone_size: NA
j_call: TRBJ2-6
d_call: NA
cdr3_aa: CASSLEFETSGVLTF
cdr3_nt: TGTGCCAGCAGCTTAGAGTTTGAAACGTCCGGCGTCCTGACTTTC

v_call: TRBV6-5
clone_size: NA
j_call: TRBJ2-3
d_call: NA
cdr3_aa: CASRDYLLTDTQYF
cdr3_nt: TGTGCCAGCAGGGACTACCTACTCACAGATACGCAGTATTTT

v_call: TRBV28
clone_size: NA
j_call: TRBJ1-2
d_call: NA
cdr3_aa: CASSPGHDLNYGYTF
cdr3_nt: TGTGCCAGCAGCCCGGGACACGATCTTAACTATGGCTACACCTTC

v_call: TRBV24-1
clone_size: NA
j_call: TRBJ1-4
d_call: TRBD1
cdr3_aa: CATSDVTGAQNEKLFF
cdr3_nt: TGTGCCACCAGTGACGTCACAGGGGCCCAAAATGAAAAACTGTTTTTT

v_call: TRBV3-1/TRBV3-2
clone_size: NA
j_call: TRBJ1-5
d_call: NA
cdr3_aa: CASSPDRNQPQHF
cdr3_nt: TGTGCCAGCAGCCCCGACAGAAATCAGCCCCAGCATTTT

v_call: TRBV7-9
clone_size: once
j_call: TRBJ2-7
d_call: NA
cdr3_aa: CASSSDGQGRYEQYF
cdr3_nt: TGTGCCAGCAGCTCCGACGGCCAGGGTCGCTACGAGCAGTACTTC

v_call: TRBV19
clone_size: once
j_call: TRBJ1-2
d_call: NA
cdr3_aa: CASSMAGANYGYTF
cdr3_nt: TGTGCCAGTAGTATGGCAGGTGCTAACTATGGCTACACCTTC

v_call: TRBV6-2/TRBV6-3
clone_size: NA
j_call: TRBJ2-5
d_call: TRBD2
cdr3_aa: CASSYSASGYQETQYF
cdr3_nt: TGTGCCAGCAGTTACTCGGCTAGCGGGTACCAAGAGACCCAGTACTTC

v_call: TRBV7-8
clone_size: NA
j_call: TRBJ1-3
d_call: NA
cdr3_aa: CASSLKRDTRSSGNTIYF
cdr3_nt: TGTGCCAGCAGCCTCAAACGGGACACGAGAAGCTCTGGAAACACCATATATTTT

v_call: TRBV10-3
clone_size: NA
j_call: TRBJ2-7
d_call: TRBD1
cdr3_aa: CAIAGTGGKYEQYF
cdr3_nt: TGTGCCATAGCCGGGACAGGGGGCAAGTACGAGCAGTACTTC

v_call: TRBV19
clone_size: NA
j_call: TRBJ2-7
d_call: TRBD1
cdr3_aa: CASSFGTDTEQYF
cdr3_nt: TGTGCCAGTAGTTTTGGGACAGATACCGAGCAGTACTTC

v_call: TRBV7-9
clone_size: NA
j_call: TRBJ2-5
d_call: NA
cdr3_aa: CASSFPDGRGHQETQYF
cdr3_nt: TGTGCCAGCAGCTTCCCTGACGGGAGAGGCCACCAAGAGACCCAGTACTTC

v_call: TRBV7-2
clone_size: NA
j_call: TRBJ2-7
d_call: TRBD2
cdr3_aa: CASSLGLAAYEQYF
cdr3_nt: TGTGCCAGCAGCTTAGGACTAGCGGCCTACGAGCAGTACTTC

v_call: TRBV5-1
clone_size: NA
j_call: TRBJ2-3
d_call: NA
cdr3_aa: CASSLVQGKADTQYF
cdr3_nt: TGCGCCAGCAGCTTGGTGCAGGGGAAGGCAGATACGCAGTATTTT

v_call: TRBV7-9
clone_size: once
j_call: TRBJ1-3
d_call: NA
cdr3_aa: CASRGGGSGNTIYF
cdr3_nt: TGTGCCAGCAGGGGAGGGGGTTCTGGAAACACCATATATTTT

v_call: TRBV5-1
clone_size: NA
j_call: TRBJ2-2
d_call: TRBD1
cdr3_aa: CASSLAQGPSGELFF
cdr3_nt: TGCGCCAGCAGCTTGGCACAGGGGCCGTCCGGGGAGCTGTTTTTT

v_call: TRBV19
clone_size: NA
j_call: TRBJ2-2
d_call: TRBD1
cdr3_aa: CASRASGQKRTGELFF
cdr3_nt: TGTGCCAGTAGAGCCTCGGGACAGAAGAGGACCGGGGAGCTGTTTTTT

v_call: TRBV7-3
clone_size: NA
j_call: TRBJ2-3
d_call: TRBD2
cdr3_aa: CASSQTGGDTQYF
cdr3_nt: TGTGCCAGCAGCCAAACGGGGGGAGATACGCAGTATTTT

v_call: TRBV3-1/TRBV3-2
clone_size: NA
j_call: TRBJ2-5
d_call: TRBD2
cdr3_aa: CASSQALSTSGSQETQYF
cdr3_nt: TGTGCCAGCAGCCAAGCCCTCTCGACTAGCGGGAGCCAAGAGACCCAGTACTTC

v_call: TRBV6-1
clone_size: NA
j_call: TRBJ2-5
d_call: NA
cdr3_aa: CASSEIRETQYF
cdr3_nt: TGTGCCAGCAGTGAAATTAGAGAGACCCAGTACTTC

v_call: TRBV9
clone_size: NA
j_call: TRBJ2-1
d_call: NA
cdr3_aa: CASSSRLLSNNEQFF
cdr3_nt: TGTGCCAGCAGCTCGCGACTCCTGTCGAACAATGAGCAGTTCTTC